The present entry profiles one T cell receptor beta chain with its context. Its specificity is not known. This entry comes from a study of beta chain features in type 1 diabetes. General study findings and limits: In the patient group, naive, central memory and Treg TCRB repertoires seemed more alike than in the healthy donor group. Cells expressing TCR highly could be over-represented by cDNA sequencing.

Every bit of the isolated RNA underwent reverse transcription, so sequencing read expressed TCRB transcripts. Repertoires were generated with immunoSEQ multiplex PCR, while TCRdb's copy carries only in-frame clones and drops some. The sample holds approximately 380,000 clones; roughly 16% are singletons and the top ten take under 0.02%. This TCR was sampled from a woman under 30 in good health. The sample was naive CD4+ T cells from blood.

The CDR3 spells CATSRDSQGLADTQYF. The CDR3, as DNA: TGTGCCACCAGCAGAGATTCGCAGGGTCTCGCAGATACGCAGTATTTT. The V and J genes are TRBV15 and TRBJ2-3, with D possibly being TRBD1 (5 bases). The CDR3 spans 16 residues. Germline CDR1 LNHNV, CDR2 YYDKDF (reference sequence). V gave up 0 bases and J gave up 4 bases, with 14 bases separating them.